The 11 T cell receptor beta chains reported below all come from one sample, sequenced in a study of ipilimumab plus nivolumab after autologous stem cell transplantation. Method: immunoSEQ multiplex PCR; TCRdb's copy keeps in-frame clones and lacks some. The top ten clones hold 19% of a sample with some 9,800 clones, roughly three quarters of them seen once. This material consisted of PBMCs, taken in a trial of ipilimumab plus nivolumab as post-transplant consolidation. The receptors derive from a female donor with multiple myeloma.

This rearrangement joins TRBV7-2 to TRBJ2-1, with 9 bases that match TRBD2. The CDR3 is made up of 17 amino acids. V was clipped by 1 base and J by 3 bases; unmatched bases: 7. Per the germline V gene, CDR1 is SGHTA and CDR2 is FQGNSA. For the CDR3, the DNA is TGTGCCAGCAGCTTAGAATTGGGTAGCGGGAGCTACAATGAGCAGTTCTTC. Its protein is CASSLELGSGSYNEQFF. Using reference TRBV7-2 and TRBJ2-1 for the parts outside the CDR3, the full variable domain is GAGVSQSPSNKVTEKGKDVELRCDPISGHTALYWYRQSLGQGLEFLIYFQGNSAPDKSGLPSDRFSAERTGGSVSTLTIQRTQQEDSAVYLCASSLELGSGSYNEQFFGPGTRLTVL.

This clone was detected only a few times. V usage is TRBV2 and J usage is TRBJ2-7, with D unclear. The V end lost 2 bases, the J end lost 10 bases, and 9 bases lay between the germline ends. CDR3 size: 11 residues. Germline V lookup: CDR1 SNHLY, CDR2 FYNNEI. This CDR3 is CASSEFGDQYF. The CDR3 DNA reads TGTGCCAGCAGTGAATTCGGAGATCAGTACTTC.

This chain uses TRBV28 with TRBJ2-3; a weak D match, TRBD2 (6 bases). This CDR3 region has 12 residues. Trimming pared 5 bases from V and 3 bases from J, leaving 6 bases between. Germline loops: CDR1 MDHEN, CDR2 SYDVKM. The CDR3 protein is CASSRETDTQYF. CDR3 DNA: TGTGCCAGCAGTCGGGAGACAGATACGCAGTATTTT.

This chain uses TRBV28 with TRBJ1-5, with a possible D match to TRBD1 (6 bases). With 8 bases removed from V and 1 base from J, the gap between germline ends came to 15 bases. CDR3 length: 15 amino acids. Per the germline V gene, CDR1 is MDHEN and CDR2 is SYDVKM. The CDR3 DNA is TGTGCCAGCCCGCCCCACAGGGACAGCAATCAGCCCCAGCATTTT. Protein product: CASPPHRDSNQPQHF.

The genes are TRBV6-6 and TRBJ1-1; D is uncertain. Between the trimmed V and J ends, which lost 5 bases and 0 bases, there was a span of 13 bases. The CDR3 is made up of 15 amino acids. CDR1 and CDR2 (germline): MNHNY, SVGAGI (reference sequence). The CDR3, as DNA: TGTGCCAGCAGTGACCCCCGGGAGATGAACACTGAAGCTTTCTTT. This translates into CASSDPREMNTEAFF.

The chain uses TRBV27 and TRBJ2-7; D may be TRBD1 (5 bases). V shed 5 bases and J shed 3 bases, with 14 bases lying between them. Germline V gene sequence: CDR1 MNHEY, CDR2 SMNVEV (reference sequence). The CDR3 is 14 residues long. In DNA form, the CDR3 reads TGTGCCAGCAGTCCAACGCAGGGTTTCTACGAGCAGTACTTC. Protein: CASSPTQGFYEQYF.

The rearrangement uses TRBV7-8 and TRBJ2-2; perhaps TRBD1 as D (6 bases). The CDR3 is 14 amino acids. Germline CDR1 and CDR2: SGHVS and FQNEAQ. Trimming cost V 3 bases and J 4 bases, with 9 bases left between them. The CDR3 reads CASSLQGSTGELFF. The DNA of the CDR3 is TGTGCCAGCAGCTTGCAGGGGAGCACCGGGGAGCTGTTTTTT. Using reference TRBV7-8 and TRBJ2-2 for the parts outside the CDR3, the full variable domain is GAGVSQSPRYKVAKRGQDVALRCDPISGHVSLFWYQQALGQGPEFLTYFQNEAQLDKSGLPSDRFFAERPEGSVSTLKIQRTQQEDSAVYLCASSLQGSTGELFFGEGSRLTVL.

The chain combines TRBV10-1 with TRBJ2-1; 7 bases are a match to TRBD1. The germline gives CDR1 WNHNN, CDR2 SYGVQD (reference sequence). The CDR3 spans 14 residues. Trimming removed 5 bases from V and 2 bases from J; junction bases left unmatched: 3. CDR3 in amino acids: CASSTGATYNEQFF. Written as DNA, the CDR3 is TGCGCCAGCAGTACAGGGGCCACCTACAATGAGCAGTTCTTC.

The chain couples TRBV7-2 to TRBJ2-1; D remains unclear. V was shortened by 5 bases and J by 6 bases, with 5 bases between the two germline ends. This CDR3 comprises 11 residues. In germline, CDR1 is SGHTA, CDR2 FQGNSA. The CDR3 reads CASSPANEQFF. The DNA for the CDR3 is TGTGCCAGCAGCCCCGCCAATGAGCAGTTCTTC.

This clone was seen more than once but under ten times. V gene TRBV30 combines with J gene TRBJ1-2; 7 positions agree with TRBD1. CDR3 length: 14 amino acids. Germline CDR1 reads GTSNPN; CDR2 reads SVGIG (reference sequence). The V gene end was trimmed by 2 bases and the J gene end by 4 bases; junction bases not matched to a gene: 7. In DNA, the CDR3 is TGTGCCTGGAGTCTAACCGGGACAGCCTATGGCTACACCTTC. Its protein is CAWSLTGTAYGYTF.

This clone was recorded a few times. V usage is TRBV2 and J usage is TRBJ1-6, with D perhaps matching TRBD1 (6 bases). The CDR3 is 15 amino acids. V was shortened by 5 bases and J by 7 bases, with 15 bases between the two germline ends. Germline CDR1 SNHLY, CDR2 FYNNEI. The CDR3 loop reads CASSPAGTTNSPLHF. The CDR3 coding sequence is TGTGCCAGCAGTCCCGCCGGGACAACAAATTCACCCCTCCACTTT.